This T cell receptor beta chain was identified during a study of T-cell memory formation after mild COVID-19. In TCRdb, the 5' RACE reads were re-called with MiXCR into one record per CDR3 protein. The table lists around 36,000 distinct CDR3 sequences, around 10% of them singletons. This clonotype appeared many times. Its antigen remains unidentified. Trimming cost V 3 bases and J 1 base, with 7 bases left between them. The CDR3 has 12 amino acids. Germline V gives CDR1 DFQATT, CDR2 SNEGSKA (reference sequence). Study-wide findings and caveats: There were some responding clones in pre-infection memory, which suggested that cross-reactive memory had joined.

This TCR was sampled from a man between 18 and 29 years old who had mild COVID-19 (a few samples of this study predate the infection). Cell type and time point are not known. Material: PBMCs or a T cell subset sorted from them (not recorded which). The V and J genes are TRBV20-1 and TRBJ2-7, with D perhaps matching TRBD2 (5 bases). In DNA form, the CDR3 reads TGCAGTGCTAGCACGGGGTCCTACGAGCAGTACTTC. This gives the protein CSASTGSYEQYF.